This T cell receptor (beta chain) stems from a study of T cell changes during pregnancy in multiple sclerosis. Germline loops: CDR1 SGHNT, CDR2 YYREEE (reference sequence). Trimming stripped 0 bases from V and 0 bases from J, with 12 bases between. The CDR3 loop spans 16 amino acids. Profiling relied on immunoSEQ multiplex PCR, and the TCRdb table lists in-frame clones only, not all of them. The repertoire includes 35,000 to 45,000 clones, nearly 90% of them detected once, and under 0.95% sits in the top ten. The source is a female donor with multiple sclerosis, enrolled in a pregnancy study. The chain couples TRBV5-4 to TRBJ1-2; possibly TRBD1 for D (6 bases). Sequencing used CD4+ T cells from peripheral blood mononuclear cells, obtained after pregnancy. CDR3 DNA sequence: TGTGCCAGCAGCTTGGCCGGGACACCAACTAACTATGGCTACACCTTC. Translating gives CASSLAGTPTNYGYTF.